The clone carrying this T cell receptor beta chain was counted a single time. Its antigen is as yet unknown. This CDR3 comprises 14 residues. Germline V CDR1 and CDR2: SEHNR, FQNEAQ (reference sequence). Trimming took off 1 base at V and 2 bases at J, with 7 bases between the two ends. TCRdb's copy holds only in-frame clones and misses some; the assay was immunoSEQ multiplex PCR. The sample shows about 380,000 clones, around 96% of them seen only once. This record belongs to a study of shared clonotypes between healthy human individuals. For the study at large: Per-donor plates numbered three CD4 naive, three CD4 memory, two CD8 naive and one CD8 memory.

Study outcomes and limitations: Clonotype sharing levels among donors were expected to vary with sequencing depth. Shared clonotypes across all four donors exceeded non-shared ones in generation probability. Estimated clonotype richness was generally higher in naive than memory subsets.

The chain joins TRBV7-9 to TRBJ2-3, with D hard to call. This receptor was identified in a man aged 25-45 years in good health. The sequenced sample consisted of memory CD8+ T cells sorted from blood. This sample's subset: CD45RO+ cells pooled with CCR7-negative TemRA cells. The CDR3 sequence: CASSLVSATDTQYF. The CDR3 bases are TGTGCCAGCAGCTTAGTGTCGGCCACAGATACGCAGTATTTT.